The entry below describes one T cell receptor beta chain. It has no known antigen specificity. No base-level quality is on record; no much larger clone is a single base apart. The roughly 39 donors, aged about 6 to 100 years, were systemically healthy Caucasian individuals from Russia. Each donor gave about 11 milliliters of peripheral blood, drawn into EDTA-treated Vacutainer tubes. Ficoll-Paque density-gradient centrifugation was used to isolate PBMCs, with at least 7 million per sample. Total RNA was extracted from PBMCs with Trizol reagent, with at least 6 micrograms obtained per sample. The percentages of naive CD45RAhigh/CD27high T cells were determined by flow cytometry on a PBMC aliquot from every donor. From its cysteine to its phenylalanine, the CDR3 spans 14 amino acids. Only the CDR3 DNA is retained, 42 bases long and in frame from the first base. The germline V gene (reference sequence) sets CDR1 to LGHDT and CDR2 to YNNKEL.

The data were obtained in a study of blood T cells in healthy people across ages (dated by TCRdb to between 2014 and 2016). For the study in its entirety: In model experiments, template switching captured roughly one uniquely barcoded TCR beta cDNA molecule for every two T cells. The study measured age-related changes in TCR beta repertoire diversity using deep sequencing normalized with unique cDNA molecular identifiers. Four age groups were formed from the donors: young (average approximately 17 years), middle-aged (around 41), aged (approximately 60) and long-lived (about 80). Donors of different ages were randomly distributed across sequencing lanes to avoid experimental bias. For two donors (one aged 18 to 29 and one aged 80 or older), the study analyzed two additional independent replicas of 1 million unique cDNA reads from the same blood draw. The study at large found these results: The long-lived group showed more naive CD4+ T cells, fewer expanded clones and increased TCR diversity than the aged group, suggesting age selection. Conclusive comparison of naive and antigen-experienced compartments was prevented by the profiling of bulk unsorted PBMCs. Observed TCR beta diversity per million T cells fell roughly linearly with age, and a significant reduction was already apparent by age around 39. Donor CMV infection status was unknown, potentially confounding age-related changes in expanded clonotypes. A strong correlation was found between observed TCR beta diversity and the percentage of naive T cells measured by flow cytometry. Estimates of total diversity based on one million sequenced T cells were regarded as lower bounds and as underestimates.

Libraries were prepared through 5' RACE. Instrument used: Illumina HiSeq 2500. A second PCR of roughly 6 to 11 cycles was run with a J-beta primer mix and a sample-barcoded 5' primer. Each TCR beta cDNA molecule received a unique molecular identifier from a template-switch 5' adaptor carrying 12 random nucleotides. At least 2.5 million CDR3-containing paired-end reads were obtained from each sample. First-strand cDNA was synthesized from all RNA with the Mint cDNA synthesis kit, primed by a TRBC-specific oligonucleotide. Following uracil-DNA glycosylase treatment, all cDNA underwent a first 18-cycle PCR with the universal primers M1SS and BC2_uni_R. Regarding the original processing steps: Normalization of each sample was performed by random selection of 1 million high-quality reads, each carrying a distinct molecular identifier. Reads with shared molecular identifiers were discarded instead of being binned into consensus sequences. CDR3 identification, clonotype clustering and error correction used MiTCR with a Q25 quality threshold and the strictest error-elimination algorithm. A nonparametric unseen species model with Euler transformation was used to estimate lower-bound total TCR beta diversity. The public reads were reprocessed in TCRdb via fastp at Q25 and MiXCR, keeping in-frame beta chains. One record per CDR3 amino acid sequence lists the most common genes and DNA. None of the V and J calls come from the authors' own analysis; TCRdb made them. The sample table shows 1.5 million to 2 million distinct CDR3 sequences, and around 50% are seen once. Roughly 2.1% of the sample lies in the top ten.

Recombination joined TRBV3-1 with TRBJ2-7; the D segment could be TRBD2, given 6 matching bases. The J call is doubtful: the DNA matches TRBJ2-5 better. Sequencing input: blood. This TCR derives from a middle-aged woman in good health. At the DNA level, the sequence is TGTGCCAGCAGACTAGCCCAAACCGAAGAGACCCAGTACTTC. Translated, this is CASRLAQTEETQYF.